This T cell receptor beta chain was sequenced during a study of blood T cell repertoires in COVID-19. Study in general: Researchers got acute and convalescent COVID-19 samples from the United States, Italy and Spain.

Profiled with immunoSEQ multiplex PCR; TCRdb holds only in-frame clones, not every one. The repertoire includes approximately 300,000 clones, 80% to 90% of them detected once, and 0.7% to 0.9% sits in the top ten. Per the germline V gene, CDR1 is MNHEY and CDR2 is SMNVEV (reference sequence). The CDR3 length is 16 residues. V lost 0 bases and J lost 3, with 15 bases in between. The TCR sequence derives from a man aged 25 to 45 with acute or convalescent COVID-19. This rearrangement joins TRBV27 to TRBJ2-7; a possible D gene is TRBD2 (6 bases). The source material was peripheral blood. In DNA, the CDR3 is TGTGCCAGCAGTTTATCGAGGAGGGAGGTCCGCTACGAGCAGTACTTC. It translates to CASSLSRREVRYEQYF.